Each of the 8 T cell receptor beta chains below was sequenced from the same sample in a study of CD8+CD57+ T cells in acquired aplastic anemia. Genomic DNA, the template, was used for profiling of the TCR beta VDJ and CDR3. TCRdb recomputed calls from the reads with MiXCR, one row per CDR3 protein. The data hold hundreds of thousands of distinct CDR3 sequences, with under 80% observed a single time. The sequenced sample consisted of sorted CD4+, CD8+, or CD8+CD57+ T cells (not recorded which) from PBMCs. The receptors originated from a human donor in good health, serving as a control.

This sequence joins TRBV12-3 or TRBV12-4 and TRBJ1-1, with a possible D match to TRBD1 (6 bases). V lost 6 bases and J lost 3, with 11 bases in between. There are 13 residues in the CDR3. The CDR3 reads CASSPRTDTEAFF. In nucleotides, the CDR3 is TGTGCCAGCAGCCCTAGGACAGACACTGAAGCTTTCTTT.

Comment on this clonotype: A much larger clone lies a single base off, so this may be a read error. This chain links TRBV4-3 with TRBJ1-4, with D maybe TRBD1 (5 bases). CDR1 is LGHNA, CDR2 YSLEER, per germline. The CDR3 runs to 17 residues. The CDR3 sequence is CASSQDSRAQVNGKLFF. Here the CDR3 DNA reads TGCGCCAGCAGCCAAGATTCCAGGGCGCAGGTTAATGGAAAACTGTTTTTT.

This clonotype was found once. J is TRBJ1-6 and V is TRBV20-1; no firm D call. The CDR3 runs 13 residues. V shed 4 bases and J shed 14 bases, with 18 bases lying between them. Germline V CDR1 and CDR2: DFQATT, SNEGSKA (reference sequence). The CDR3, as DNA: TGCAGTGCTACCGGACCGCTTGGTAATGCCCTCCACTTT. It is translated as CSATGPLGNALHF.

This clonotype was observed a few times. The V call is TRBV15, the J call TRBJ2-7, with D hard to call. This CDR3 is built from 11 residues. V lost 4 bases and J lost 0, with 1 base in between. The germline V gene has CDR1 LNHNV and CDR2 YYDKDF (reference sequence). The CDR3 reads CATSNSYEQYF. The CDR3 bases are TGTGCCACCAGCAACTCCTACGAGCAGTACTTC.

This clonotype has a handful of counts. This rearrangement joins TRBV7-2 to TRBJ1-2; unclear D gene. Germline V gives CDR1 SGHTA, CDR2 FQGNSA. The CDR3 has 11 residues. With 1 base removed from V and 5 bases from J, the gap between germline ends came to 2 bases. The CDR3 DNA is TGTGCCAGCAGCTTAGTGTATGGCTACACCTTC. Its protein is CASSLVYGYTF.

This chain connects TRBV7-2 to TRBJ1-1, with TRBD1 matching over 8 bases. This CDR3 has 15 amino acids. The V and J ends lost 5 bases and 14 bases, in that order; junction bases with no gene match: 19. Germline loops: CDR1 SGHTA, CDR2 FQGNSA. The CDR3 DNA reads TGTGCCAGCAGCCGCACGGGACAGGTAACGGCTGAAGAGTTCTTT. Its translation is CASSRTGQVTAEEFF.

The chain uses TRBV14 and TRBJ2-5; 8 bases align to TRBD1. The CDR3 loop spans 15 amino acids. Germline V gene data show CDR1 as SGHDN and CDR2 as FVKESK. V lost 1 base to trimming and J lost 11 bases; unmatched junction nucleotides: 12. CDR3 protein: CASSQVRGLGKAQYF. The CDR3 bases are TGTGCCAGCAGCCAAGTCAGGGGGCTCGGAAAGGCGCAGTACTTC. The entire variable domain, with the rest obtained from reference TRBV14 and TRBJ2-5, is as follows: EAGVTQFPSHSVIEKGQTVTLRCDPISGHDNLYWYRRVMGKEIKFLLHFVKESKQDESGMPNNRFLAERTGGTYSTLKVQPAELEDSGVYFCASSQVRGLGKAQYFGPGTRLLVL.

A remark on this clonotype: This CDR3 fails to terminate in the conserved phenylalanine or tryptophan, so it likely reflects a read error. No DNA is shown, since the ends of the CDR3 on it are uncertain; the CDR3 is the one TCRdb lists. V usage is TRBV9 and J usage is TRBJ1-2; TRBD1 is the table's D call, not checked against the DNA. The CDR3 adds up to 13 amino acids, both ends counted. Germline assignment: CDR1 SGDLS and CDR2 YYNGEE. This CDR3 is CASSQGRQGRNEL.